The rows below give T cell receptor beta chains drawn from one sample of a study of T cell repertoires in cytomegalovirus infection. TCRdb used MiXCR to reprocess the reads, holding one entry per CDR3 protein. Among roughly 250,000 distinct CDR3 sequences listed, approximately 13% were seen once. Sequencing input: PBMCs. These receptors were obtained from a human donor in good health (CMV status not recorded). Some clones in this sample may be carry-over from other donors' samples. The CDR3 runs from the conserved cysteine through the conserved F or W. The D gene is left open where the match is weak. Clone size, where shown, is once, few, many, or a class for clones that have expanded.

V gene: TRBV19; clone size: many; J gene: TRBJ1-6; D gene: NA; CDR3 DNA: TGTGCCAGTAGGGGACTGGGAAGAGATTCACCCCTCCACTTT; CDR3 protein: CASRGLGRDSPLHF
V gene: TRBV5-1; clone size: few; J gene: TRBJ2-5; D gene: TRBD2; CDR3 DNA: TGCGCCAGCAGCACTAGCGGGAGGTCTTTAGAGACCCAGTACTTC; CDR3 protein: CASSTSGRSLETQYF
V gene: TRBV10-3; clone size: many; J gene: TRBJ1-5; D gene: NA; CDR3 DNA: TGTGCCATCAGTGAGTCGAAGGGGACCGGCAATCAGCCCCAGCATTTT; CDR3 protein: CAISESKGTGNQPQHF
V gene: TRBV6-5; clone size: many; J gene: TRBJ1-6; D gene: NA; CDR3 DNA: TGTGCCAGCAGTTACTCATCGGGGACTTTCTCCGGGGGGAATAATTCACCCCTCCACTTT; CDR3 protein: CASSYSSGTFSGGNNSPLHF
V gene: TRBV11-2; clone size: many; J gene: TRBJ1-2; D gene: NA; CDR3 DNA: TGTGCCAGCAGCGCTGCTACGTGGGGGTTCTATGGCTACACCTTC; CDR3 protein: CASSAATWGFYGYTF
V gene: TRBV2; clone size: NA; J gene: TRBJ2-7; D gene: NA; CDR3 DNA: TGTGCCAGCAGTGAAGCGACTAGTAGCGAGCAGTACTTC; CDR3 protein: CASSEATSSEQYF
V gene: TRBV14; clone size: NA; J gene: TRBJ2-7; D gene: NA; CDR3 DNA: TGTGCCAGCAGCCAACAACCCGACGGGTCCTACGAGCAGTACTTC; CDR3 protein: CASSQQPDGSYEQYF
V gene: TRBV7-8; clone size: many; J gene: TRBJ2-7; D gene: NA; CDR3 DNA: TGTGCCAGCAGCCCAAACTACGAGCAGTACTTC; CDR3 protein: CASSPNYEQYF
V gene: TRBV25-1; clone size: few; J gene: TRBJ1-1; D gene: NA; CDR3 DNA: TGTGCCAGCATACCCTTAGGGGGGAACACTGAAGCTTTCTTT; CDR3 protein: CASIPLGGNTEAFF
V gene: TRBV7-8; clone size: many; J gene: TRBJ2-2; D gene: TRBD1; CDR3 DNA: TGTGCCAGCAGCTTACGAGACTGGGGGACAGGGGCGACCACCGGGGAGCTGTTTTTT; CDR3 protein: CASSLRDWGTGATTGELFF
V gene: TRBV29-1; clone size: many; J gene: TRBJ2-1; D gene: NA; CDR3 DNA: TGCAGCGCTCAGGCCCCGAGCTCCTACAATGAGCAGTTCTTC; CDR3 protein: CSAQAPSSYNEQFF
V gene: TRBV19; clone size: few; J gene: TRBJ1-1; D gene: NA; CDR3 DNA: TGTGCCAGTAGTGTGCGGGACGGTATGAACACTGAAGCTTTCTTT; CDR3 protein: CASSVRDGMNTEAFF
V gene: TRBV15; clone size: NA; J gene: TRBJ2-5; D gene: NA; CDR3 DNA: TGTGCCACCAGCAGGACAGAGACCCAGTACTTC; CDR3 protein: CATSRTETQYF
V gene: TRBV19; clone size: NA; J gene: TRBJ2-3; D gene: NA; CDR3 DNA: TGTGCCAGTAGTTACCGGACAGCCACAGATACGCAGTATTTT; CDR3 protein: CASSYRTATDTQYF
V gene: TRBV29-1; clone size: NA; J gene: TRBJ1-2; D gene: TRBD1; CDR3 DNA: TGCAGCGTTGAATCCGGGACAGGGGGGTACACCTTC; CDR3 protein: CSVESGTGGYTF
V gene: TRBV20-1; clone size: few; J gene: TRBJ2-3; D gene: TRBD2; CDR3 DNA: TGCAGTGCGGCGCGGGGGACTGAGGCGACAGATACGCAGTATTTT; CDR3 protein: CSAARGTEATDTQYF
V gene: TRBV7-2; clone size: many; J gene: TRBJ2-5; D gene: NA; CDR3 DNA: TGTGCCAGCAGCTTAGACAAGTCTCAAGAGACCCAGTACTTC; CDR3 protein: CASSLDKSQETQYF
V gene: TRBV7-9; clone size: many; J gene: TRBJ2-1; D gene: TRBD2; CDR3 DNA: TGTGCCAGCAGCCCCCACCTAGCGGGAGGGCCAAAGGAGCAGTTCTTC; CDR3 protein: CASSPHLAGGPKEQFF
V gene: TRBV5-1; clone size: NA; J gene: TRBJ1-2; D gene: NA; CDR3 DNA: TGCGCCAGCAGCTCCGTTCCCGTGGCGCCTTCGCAGGGCGGCTACACCTTC; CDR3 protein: CASSSVPVAPSQGGYTF
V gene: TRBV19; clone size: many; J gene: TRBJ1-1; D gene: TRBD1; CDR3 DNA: TGTGCCAGTAGGCCGAGGGACAGGAGATTGAACACTGAAGCTTTCTTT; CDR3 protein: CASRPRDRRLNTEAFF
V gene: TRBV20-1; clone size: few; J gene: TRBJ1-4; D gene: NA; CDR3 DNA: TGCAGTGCTAGATGGGCCGGTAGGGAAAAACTGTTTTTT; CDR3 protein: CSARWAGREKLFF
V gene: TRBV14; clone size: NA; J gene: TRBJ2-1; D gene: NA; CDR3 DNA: TGTGCCAGCAGCCAAGATGACGACTGGGGTGAGCAGTTCTTC; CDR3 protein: CASSQDDDWGEQFF
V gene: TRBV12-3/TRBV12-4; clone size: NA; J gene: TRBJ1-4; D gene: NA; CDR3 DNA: TGTGCCAGCAGTTCTACGGGGGGTAATGAAAAACTGTTTTTT; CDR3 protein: CASSSTGGNEKLFF
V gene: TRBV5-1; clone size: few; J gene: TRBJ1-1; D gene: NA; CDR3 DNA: TGCGCCAGCAGCTTAGAATTGGGGAACACTGAAGCTTTCTTT; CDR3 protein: CASSLELGNTEAFF
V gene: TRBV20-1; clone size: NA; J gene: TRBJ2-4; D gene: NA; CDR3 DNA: TGCAGTGCTAGCCCCCTCTTGGGGGGAGGAAACATTCAGTACTTC; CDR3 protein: CSASPLLGGGNIQYF
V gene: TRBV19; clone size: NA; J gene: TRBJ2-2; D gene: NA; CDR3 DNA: TGTGCCAGTAGTATAGAGAACACCGGGGAGCTGTTTTTT; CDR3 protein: CASSIENTGELFF
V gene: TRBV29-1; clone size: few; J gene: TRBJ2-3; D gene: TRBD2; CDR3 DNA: TGCAGCGGGACTAGCGGCCCAGATACGCAGTATTTT; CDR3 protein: CSGTSGPDTQYF
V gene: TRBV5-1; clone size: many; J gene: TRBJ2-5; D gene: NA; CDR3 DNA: TGCGCCAGCAGCTTGGCCCAGGCCACGGGGACCCAGTACTTC; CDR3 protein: CASSLAQATGTQYF
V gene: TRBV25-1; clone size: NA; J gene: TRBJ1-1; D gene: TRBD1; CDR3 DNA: TGTGCCAGGAGTGAAAACAGGGGAACTGAAGCTTTTTTT; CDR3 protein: CARSENRGTEAFF
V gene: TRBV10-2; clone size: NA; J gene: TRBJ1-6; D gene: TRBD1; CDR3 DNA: TGCGCCAGCAGGATAACAGGGGGAGACAATTCACCCCTCCACTTT; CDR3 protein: CASRITGGDNSPLHF
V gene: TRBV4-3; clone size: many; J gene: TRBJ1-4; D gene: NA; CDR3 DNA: TGCGCCAGCAGAACGGATGCAACTAATGAAAAACTGTTTTTT; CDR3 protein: CASRTDATNEKLFF
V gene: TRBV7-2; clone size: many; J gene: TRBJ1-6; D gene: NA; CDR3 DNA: TGTGCCAGCAGCTTGCAGGGCAATTCACCCCTCCACTTT; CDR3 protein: CASSLQGNSPLHF
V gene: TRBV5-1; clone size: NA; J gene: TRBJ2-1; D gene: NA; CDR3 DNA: TGCGCCAGCAGCGGCCCGGATGTAGACAATGAGCAGTTCTTC; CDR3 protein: CASSGPDVDNEQFF
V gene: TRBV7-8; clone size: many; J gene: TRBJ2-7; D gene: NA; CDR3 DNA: TGTGCCAGCAGCTTAGCGAGGTCAGTCTACGAGCAGTACTTC; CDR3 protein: CASSLARSVYEQYF
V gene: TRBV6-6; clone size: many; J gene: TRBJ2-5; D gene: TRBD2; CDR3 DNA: TGTGCCAGCAGTTACGGGGGGGGGGAGACCCAGTACTTC; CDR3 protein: CASSYGGGETQYF
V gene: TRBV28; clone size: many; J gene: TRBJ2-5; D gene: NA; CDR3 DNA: TGTGCCAGCAGCCGCGGCGCGGCAATCCAAGAGACCCAGTACTTC; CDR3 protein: CASSRGAAIQETQYF
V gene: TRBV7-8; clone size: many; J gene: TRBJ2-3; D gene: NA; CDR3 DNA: TGTGCCAGCAGCCCCCGGCCGGGACCCAACACAGATACGCAGTATTTT; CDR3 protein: CASSPRPGPNTDTQYF
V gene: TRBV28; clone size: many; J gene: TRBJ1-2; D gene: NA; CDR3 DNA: TGTGCCAGCAGTTTACAGTATGGCTACACCTTC; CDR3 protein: CASSLQYGYTF
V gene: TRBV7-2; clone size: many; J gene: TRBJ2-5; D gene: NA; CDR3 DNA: TGTGCCAGCAGCTTAGGGGCAGGGAAGTACCAAGAGACCCAGTACTTC; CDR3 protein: CASSLGAGKYQETQYF
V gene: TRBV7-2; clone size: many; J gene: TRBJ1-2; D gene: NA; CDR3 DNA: TGTGCCAGCAGCTTAGAGTTCTATGGCTACACCTTC; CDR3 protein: CASSLEFYGYTF
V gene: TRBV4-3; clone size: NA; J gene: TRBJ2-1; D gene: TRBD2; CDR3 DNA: TGCGCCAGCAGCCTGGGACTAGCGGAGATCAATGAGCAGTTCTTC; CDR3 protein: CASSLGLAEINEQFF
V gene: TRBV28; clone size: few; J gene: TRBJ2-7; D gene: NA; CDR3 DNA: TGTGCCAGCAGTTCCCCGGGGGTCCCTAGCTCCTACGAGCAGTACTTC; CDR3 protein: CASSSPGVPSSYEQYF
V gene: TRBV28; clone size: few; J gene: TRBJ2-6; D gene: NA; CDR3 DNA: TGTGCCACCTGGGGTCACTCCTCTGGGGCCAACGTCCTGACTTTC; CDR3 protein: CATWGHSSGANVLTF
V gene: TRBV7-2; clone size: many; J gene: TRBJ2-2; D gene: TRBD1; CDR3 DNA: TGTGCCAGCAGCTTAGTGGTCAGGGGGACCGGGGAGCTGTTTTTT; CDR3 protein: CASSLVVRGTGELFF
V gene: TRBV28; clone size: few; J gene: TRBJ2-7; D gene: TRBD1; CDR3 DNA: TGTGCCAGCAGTCCCCGGACAGGGGACTACGAGCAGTACTTC; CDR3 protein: CASSPRTGDYEQYF
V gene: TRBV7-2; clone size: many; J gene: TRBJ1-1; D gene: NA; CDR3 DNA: TGTGCCAGCAGCTTAGTTTTCGGCCTTGCCCTCGAAGCTTTCTTT; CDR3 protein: CASSLVFGLALEAFF
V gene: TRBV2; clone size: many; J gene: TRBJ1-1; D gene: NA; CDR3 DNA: TGTGCCAGCAGTGTACAGGGCTGGAACACTGAAGCTTTCTTT; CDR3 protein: CASSVQGWNTEAFF